This T cell receptor beta chain was obtained from a study of T cell changes during pregnancy in multiple sclerosis. Sequencing used immunoSEQ multiplex PCR; TCRdb keeps in-frame clones, though not all of them. The sample has roughly 60,000 clones, around 96% seen once. This clone has just one count. V lost 5 bases, J lost 15 bases, and 23 bases lay in between. CDR3 length: 13 amino acids. Germline V CDR1 and CDR2: SQVTM, ANQGSEA. This clonotype was obtained from a female donor with multiple sclerosis, enrolled in a pregnancy study. The sequencing used CD8+ T cells from peripheral blood mononuclear cells, collected after pregnancy. This chain uses TRBV29-1 with TRBJ2-1; D possibly corresponds to TRBD1 (6 bases). CDR3 residues: CSVPSYSGTLPFF. DNA for the CDR3: TGCAGCGTTCCTTCATATTCAGGGACACTGCCGTTCTTC.